The subject of this entry is one TCR beta chain. Germline loops: CDR1 MDHEN, CDR2 SYDVKM. CDR3 length: 13 amino acids. Between the trimmed V and J ends, which lost 7 bases and 3 bases, there was a span of 10 bases. Measured with immunoSEQ multiplex PCR; TCRdb has only the in-frame clones, and not every one. The sample holds 48,000 or so clones, 94% seen once. This specimen comes from a study of T cell changes during pregnancy in multiple sclerosis. This TCR came from a female donor with multiple sclerosis, enrolled in a pregnancy study. The specimen comprised CD4+ T cells from peripheral blood mononuclear cells, sampled in the first trimester of pregnancy. This chain joins TRBV28 and TRBJ1-5, with D possibly matching TRBD1 (6 bases). The CDR3 protein is CASNRGANQPQHF. CDR3 in DNA: TGTGCCAGCAACCGGGGGGCCAATCAGCCCCAGCATTTT.